The entry below describes one T cell receptor beta chain. What it recognizes is unknown. These data originate in a study of T cell clones after liver transplantation. Study-wide background: A pre-transplant mixed lymphocyte reaction with TCRbeta sequencing defined graft-donor-reactive clones followed in post-transplant blood.

Profiling relied on immunoSEQ multiplex PCR, and the TCRdb table lists in-frame clones only, not all of them. The sample has nearly 55,000 clones; 84% are singletons. Regarding the study as a whole: In most of the 8 subjects, circulating graft-donor-reactive CD4 TCRbeta sequences fell significantly after transplant.

The TCR sequence derives from a human donor who received a liver transplant. The source material was CD4+ T cells from blood, sampled before liver transplant.

The DNA for the CDR3 is TGCGCCAGCGGAAAGATTGGGGAGTACTACAATGAGCAGTTCTTC. Its protein is CASGKIGEYYNEQFF. The rearrangement uses TRBV5-1 and TRBJ2-1; D is possibly TRBD2 (5 bases). The germline V and J ends were trimmed by 7 bases and 3 bases, with 17 bases remaining between them. Germline CDR1 is SGHRS and CDR2 is YFSETQ. The CDR3 has 15 residues.